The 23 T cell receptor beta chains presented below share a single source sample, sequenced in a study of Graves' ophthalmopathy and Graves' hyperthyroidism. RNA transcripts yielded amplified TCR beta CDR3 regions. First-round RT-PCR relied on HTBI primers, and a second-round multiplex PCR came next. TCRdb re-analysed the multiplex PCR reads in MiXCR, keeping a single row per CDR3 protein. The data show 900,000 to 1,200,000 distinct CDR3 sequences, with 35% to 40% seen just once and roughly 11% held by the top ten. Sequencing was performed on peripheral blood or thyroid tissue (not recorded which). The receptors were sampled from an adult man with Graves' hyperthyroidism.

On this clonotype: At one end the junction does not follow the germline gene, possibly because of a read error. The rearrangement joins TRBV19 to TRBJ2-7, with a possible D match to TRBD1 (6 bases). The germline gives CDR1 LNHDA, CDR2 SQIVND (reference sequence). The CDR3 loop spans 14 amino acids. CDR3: CAGSVQGTTYEQYF. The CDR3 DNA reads TGTGCCGGTAGTGTACAGGGAACAACCTACGAGCAGTACTTC.

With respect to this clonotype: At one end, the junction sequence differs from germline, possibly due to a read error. The CDR3 nucleotides read TGTGCCAGCAGTTACTCGACGGGTACAGGGTACCCAAACTACGAGCAGTACTTC. Its translation: CASSYSTGTGYPNYEQYF. The V call is TRBV10-3, the J call TRBJ2-7; the D gene is possibly TRBD1 (6 bases). This CDR3 has 18 residues. Germline CDR1 and CDR2: ENHRY and SYGVKD.

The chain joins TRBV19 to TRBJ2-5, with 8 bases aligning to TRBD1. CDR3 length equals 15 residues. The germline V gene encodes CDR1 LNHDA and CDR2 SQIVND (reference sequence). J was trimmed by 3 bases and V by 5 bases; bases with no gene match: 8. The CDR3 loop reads CASSAHRDRKETQYF. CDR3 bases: TGTGCCAGTAGTGCCCACCGGGACAGGAAAGAGACCCAGTACTTC.

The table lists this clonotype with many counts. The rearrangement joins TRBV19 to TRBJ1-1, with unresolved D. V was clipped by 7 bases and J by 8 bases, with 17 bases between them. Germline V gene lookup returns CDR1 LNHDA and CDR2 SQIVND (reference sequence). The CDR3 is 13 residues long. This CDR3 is CASTSRDKDEAFF. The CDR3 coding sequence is TGTGCCAGTACCTCTCGAGACAAGGACGAAGCTTTCTTT.

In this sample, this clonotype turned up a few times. In nucleotides, the CDR3 is TGTGCCTGGAGCAACCACAGGGGGATCTATGGCTACACCTTC. This encodes CAWSNHRGIYGYTF. This chain uses TRBV19 with TRBJ1-2; 8 bases agree with TRBD1. Germline CDR1 and CDR2: LNHDA and SQIVND (reference sequence). V was clipped by 11 bases and J by 4 bases; unmatched bases: 12. This CDR3 is built from 14 residues.

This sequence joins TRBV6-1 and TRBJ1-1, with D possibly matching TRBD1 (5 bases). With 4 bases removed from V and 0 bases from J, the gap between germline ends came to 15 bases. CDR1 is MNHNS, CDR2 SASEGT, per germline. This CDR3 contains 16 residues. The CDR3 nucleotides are TGTGCCAGCAGTGCACGACCCGGGACTTTGAACACTGAAGCTTTCTTT. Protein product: CASSARPGTLNTEAFF.

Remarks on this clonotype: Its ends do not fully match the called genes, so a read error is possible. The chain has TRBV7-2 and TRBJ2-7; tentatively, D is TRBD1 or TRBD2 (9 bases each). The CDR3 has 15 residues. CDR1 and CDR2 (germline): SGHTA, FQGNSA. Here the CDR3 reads CASSLAGTGLDEQYF. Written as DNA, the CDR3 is TGTGCCAGCAGCCTAGCGGGGACAGGGCTCGACGAGCAGTACTTC.

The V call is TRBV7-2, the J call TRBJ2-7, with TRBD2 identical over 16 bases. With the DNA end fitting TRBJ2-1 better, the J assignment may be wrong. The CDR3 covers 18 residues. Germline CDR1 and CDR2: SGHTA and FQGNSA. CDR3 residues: CASSLGLAGGLTSDEQFF. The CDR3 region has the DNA TGTGCCAGCAGCTTGGGACTAGCGGGGGGGCTTACTTCCGATGAGCAGTTCTTC.

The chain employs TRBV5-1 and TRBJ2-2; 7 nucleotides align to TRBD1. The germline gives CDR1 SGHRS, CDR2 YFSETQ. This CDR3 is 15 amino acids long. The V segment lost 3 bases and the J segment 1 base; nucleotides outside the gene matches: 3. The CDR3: CASSYRTGNTGELFF. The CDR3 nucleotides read TGCGCCAGCAGCTACAGGACAGGGAACACCGGGGAGCTGTTTTTT.

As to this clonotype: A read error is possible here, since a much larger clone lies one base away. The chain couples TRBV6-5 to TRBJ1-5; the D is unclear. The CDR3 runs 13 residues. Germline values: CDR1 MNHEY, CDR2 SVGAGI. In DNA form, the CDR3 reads TGTGCCACCAGTTATCTCCGCAATCAGCCCCAGCATTTT. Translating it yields CATSYLRNQPQHF.

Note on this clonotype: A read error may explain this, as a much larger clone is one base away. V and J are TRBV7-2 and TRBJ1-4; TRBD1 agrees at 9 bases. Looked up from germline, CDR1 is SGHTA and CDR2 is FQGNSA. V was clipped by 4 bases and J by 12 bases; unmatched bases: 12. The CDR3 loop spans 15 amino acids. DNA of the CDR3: TGTGCCAGCAGCTATGGTAACAGGGGGCGTTTGGAACTGTTTTTT. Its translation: CASSYGNRGRLELFF.

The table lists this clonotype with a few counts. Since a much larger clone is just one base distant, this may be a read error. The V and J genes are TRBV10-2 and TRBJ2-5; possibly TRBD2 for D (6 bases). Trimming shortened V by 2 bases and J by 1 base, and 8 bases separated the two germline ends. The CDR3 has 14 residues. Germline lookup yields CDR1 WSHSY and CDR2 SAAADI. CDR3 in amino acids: CASSEPGAQETQYF. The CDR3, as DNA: TGCGCCAGCAGTGAGCCGGGAGCCCAAGAGACCCAGTACTTC.

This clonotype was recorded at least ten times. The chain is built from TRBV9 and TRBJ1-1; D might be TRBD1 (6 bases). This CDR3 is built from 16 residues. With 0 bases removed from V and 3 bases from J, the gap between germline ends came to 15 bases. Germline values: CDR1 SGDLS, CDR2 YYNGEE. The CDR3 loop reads CASSVALTGSDTEAFF. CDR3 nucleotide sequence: TGTGCCAGCAGCGTAGCCCTTACAGGGTCGGACACTGAAGCTTTCTTT.

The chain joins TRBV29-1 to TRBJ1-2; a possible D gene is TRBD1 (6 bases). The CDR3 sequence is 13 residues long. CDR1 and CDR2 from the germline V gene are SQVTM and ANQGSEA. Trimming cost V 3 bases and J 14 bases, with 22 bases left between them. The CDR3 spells CSVDGRGGHVWTF. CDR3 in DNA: TGCAGCGTTGATGGCAGGGGCGGCCACGTTTGGACCTTC.

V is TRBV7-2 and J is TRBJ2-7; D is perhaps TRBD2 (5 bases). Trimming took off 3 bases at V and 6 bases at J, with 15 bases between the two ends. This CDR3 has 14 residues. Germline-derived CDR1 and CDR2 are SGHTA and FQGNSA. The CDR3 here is CASSLSQSEGEQYF. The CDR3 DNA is TGTGCCAGCAGCTTGAGCCAAAGCGAGGGCGAGCAGTACTTC.

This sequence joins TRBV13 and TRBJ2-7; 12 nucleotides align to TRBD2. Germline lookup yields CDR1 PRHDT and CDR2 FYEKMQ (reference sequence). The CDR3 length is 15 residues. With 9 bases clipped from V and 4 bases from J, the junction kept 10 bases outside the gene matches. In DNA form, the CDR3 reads TGTGCCAGTAACGAAAAAACTAGCGGGAGGTACGAGCAGTACTTC. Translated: CASNEKTSGRYEQYF. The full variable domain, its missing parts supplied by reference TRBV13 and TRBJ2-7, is AAGVIQSPRHLIKEKRETATLKCYPIPRHDTVYWYQQGPGQDPQFLISFYEKMQSDKGSIPDRFSAQQFSDYHSELNMSSLELGDSALYFCASNEKTSGRYEQYFGPGTRLTVT.

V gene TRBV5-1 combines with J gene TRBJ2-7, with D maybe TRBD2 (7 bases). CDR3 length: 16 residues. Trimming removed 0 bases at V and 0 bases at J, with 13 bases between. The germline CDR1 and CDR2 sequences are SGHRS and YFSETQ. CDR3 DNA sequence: TGCGCCAGCAGCTTGGTGGGGGGGGCCAGCTCCTACGAGCAGTACTTC. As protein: CASSLVGGASSYEQYF.

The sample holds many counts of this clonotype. The CDR3 DNA reads TGTGCCAGTAGTATGCGGATCCGGGACGGAGGTCGAGGGACTGAAGCTTTCTTT. Translation gives CASSMRIRDGGRGTEAFF. The gene calls are TRBV19 and TRBJ1-1; possible D gene TRBD1, 5 bases. Germline V gives CDR1 LNHDA, CDR2 SQIVND (reference sequence). The CDR3 has 18 residues. V dropped 3 bases and J dropped 5 bases, with 25 bases sitting between them.

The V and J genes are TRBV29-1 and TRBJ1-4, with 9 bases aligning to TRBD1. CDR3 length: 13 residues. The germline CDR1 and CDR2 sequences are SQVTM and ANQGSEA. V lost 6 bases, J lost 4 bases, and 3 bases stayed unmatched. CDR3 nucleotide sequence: TGCAGCGTCGGGACAGGGAATAATGAAAAACTGTTTTTT. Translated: CSVGTGNNEKLFF.

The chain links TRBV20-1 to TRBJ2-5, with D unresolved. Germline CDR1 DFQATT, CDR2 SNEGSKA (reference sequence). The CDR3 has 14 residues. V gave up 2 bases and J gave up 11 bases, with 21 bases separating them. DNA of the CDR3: TGCAGTGCTAGAAGTATAATAGGGTCTGGAGCTCAGTACTTC. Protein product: CSARSIIGSGAQYF.

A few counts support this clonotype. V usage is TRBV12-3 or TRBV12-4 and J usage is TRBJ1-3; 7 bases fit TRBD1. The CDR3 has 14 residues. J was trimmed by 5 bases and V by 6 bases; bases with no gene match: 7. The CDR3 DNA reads TGTGCCAGCAGGATGGGACAGATCCGAAACACCATATATTTT. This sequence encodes CASRMGQIRNTIYF.

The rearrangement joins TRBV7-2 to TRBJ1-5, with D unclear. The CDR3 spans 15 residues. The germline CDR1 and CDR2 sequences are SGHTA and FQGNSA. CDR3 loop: CARDPGVVVGQPQHF. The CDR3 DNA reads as TGTGCTAGAGATCCAGGAGTGGTCGTAGGTCAGCCCCAGCATTTT.

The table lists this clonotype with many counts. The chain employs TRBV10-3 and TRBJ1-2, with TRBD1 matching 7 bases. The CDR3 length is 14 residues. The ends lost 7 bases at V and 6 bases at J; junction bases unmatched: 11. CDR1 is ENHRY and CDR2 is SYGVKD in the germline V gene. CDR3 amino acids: CAINARDRAHGYTF. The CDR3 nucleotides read TGTGCCATCAATGCCCGAGACAGGGCCCATGGCTACACCTTC.